The present TCR beta chain was sequenced within a study of chemoradiotherapy in HPV16-positive cancers. With 0 bases removed from V and 2 bases from J, the gap between germline ends came to 11 bases. This CDR3 region has 15 residues. Germline V gene sequence: CDR1 SGHNT, CDR2 YYREEE (reference sequence). Profiling relied on immunoSEQ multiplex PCR, and the TCRdb table lists in-frame clones only, not all of them. The sample includes fewer than 70,000 clones, more than 75% seen only once; the top ten take roughly 3.5%. About this clone: What it binds is not known.

Overall study findings and caveats: For HPV16-positive patients, expanding HPV-responsive T cells associated with longer recurrence-free survival.

This TCR derives from a human donor with HPV-associated anogenital cancer. V gene TRBV5-4 combines with J gene TRBJ2-5; D gene unclear. The specimen was blood, collected from a patient who underwent chemoradiotherapy. The CDR3, as DNA: TGTGCCAGCAGCTTGGAGGCAGGTTTACAAGAGACCCAGTACTTC. It translates to CASSLEAGLQETQYF.